A single sample is the source of the 14 T cell receptor beta chains below, sequenced in a study of blood T cell repertoires in COVID-19. The repertoire was sequenced with immunoSEQ multiplex PCR; TCRdb's copy has only in-frame clones and lacks some. This sample has roughly 180,000 clones, with roughly four fifths found just once. The sequencing sample was made of peripheral blood. These receptors originate from a human donor in a cohort sampled during active COVID-19.

This rearrangement joins TRBV27 to TRBJ1-2; D is perhaps TRBD1 (6 bases). The CDR3 contains 14 residues. V lost 5 bases and J lost 5, with 15 bases in between. The germline gives CDR1 MNHEY, CDR2 SMNVEV (reference sequence). The CDR3 loop is CASSPTGPSYGYTF. The DNA for the CDR3 is TGTGCCAGCAGTCCGACAGGACCGAGTTATGGCTACACCTTC.

CDR3 region: CASSPPMNTEAFF. The CDR3 nucleotides read TGTGCCAGTAGTCCCCCCATGAACACTGAAGCTTTCTTT. The rearrangement links TRBV19 to TRBJ1-1; D not certain. This CDR3 has 13 residues. CDR1 and CDR2 (germline): LNHDA, SQIVND (reference sequence). Trimming removed 5 bases at V and 0 bases at J, with 7 bases between.

The rearrangement uses TRBV25-1 and TRBJ2-7; D not certain. Germline CDR1 and CDR2: MGHDK and SYGVNS. With 3 bases removed from V and 4 bases from J, the gap between germline ends came to 19 bases. The CDR3 consists of 16 residues. The chain's CDR3 is CASSDDFTRSLYEQYF. In DNA, the CDR3 is TGTGCCAGCAGTGATGACTTCACCCGGTCACTATACGAGCAGTACTTC.

V is TRBV11-1 and J is TRBJ2-7; 9 nucleotides line up with TRBD2. The CDR3 has 13 amino acids. Germline V gene sequence: CDR1 SGHAT, CDR2 FQDESV (reference sequence). The V segment lost 5 bases and the J segment 3 bases; nucleotides outside the gene matches: 2. Written as DNA, the CDR3 is TGTGCCAGCAGCGTTAGCGGGGGCTACGAGCAGTACTTC. This sequence encodes CASSVSGGYEQYF.

This clone was counted a few times. The gene calls are TRBV9 and TRBJ1-2; perhaps TRBD1 as D (6 bases). This CDR3 comprises 12 residues. From germline, CDR1 is SGDLS and CDR2 YYNGEE. V was clipped by 0 bases and J by 13 bases, with 13 bases between them. The CDR3 region is CASSVVTGEVTF. The CDR3 nucleotides read TGTGCCAGCAGCGTAGTGACAGGAGAGGTCACCTTC. Complete variable domain (other parts from reference TRBV9 and TRBJ1-2): DSGVTQTPKHLITATGQRVTLRCSPRSGDLSVYWYQQSLDQGLQFLIQYYNGEERAKGNILERFSAQQFPDLHSELNLSSLELGDSALYFCASSVVTGEVTFGSGTRLTVV.

The V call is TRBV4-1, the J call TRBJ2-7, with a possible D match to TRBD1 (6 bases). The ends were cut back, 4 bases at V and 2 bases at J, with 12 bases in the middle. Germline-derived CDR1 and CDR2 are MGHRA and YSYEKL. The CDR3 runs 14 residues. In DNA, the CDR3 is TGCGCCAGCAGCCCTCTGACAGGAACCTACGAGCAGTACTTC. Its translation is CASSPLTGTYEQYF.

The rearrangement links TRBV7-9 to TRBJ2-7, with a possible D match to TRBD1 (6 bases). Germline V gene sequence: CDR1 SEHNR, CDR2 FQNEAQ (reference sequence). The V end lost 4 bases, the J end lost 5 bases, and 15 bases lay between the germline ends. This CDR3 region has 14 residues. The CDR3: CASSYRDGLDEQYF. The DNA for the CDR3 is TGTGCCAGCAGCTACAGGGACGGTTTGGACGAGCAGTACTTC.

This clone showed up just a few times. The V call is TRBV7-8, the J call TRBJ2-7, with D uncertain. The CDR3 has 12 amino acids. Trimming pared 2 bases from V and 6 bases from J, leaving 8 bases between. Per the germline V gene, CDR1 is SGHVS and CDR2 is FQNEAQ. The CDR3 protein is CASSLFSIEQYF. As DNA, the CDR3 is TGTGCCAGCAGCTTATTCAGTATCGAGCAGTACTTC.

The chain recombines TRBV30 with TRBJ2-2; 10 nucleotides match TRBD2. CDR1 and CDR2 from the germline V gene are GTSNPN and SVGIG (reference sequence). After removal of 5 bases from V and 3 bases from J, the junction contained 6 bases not matched to a gene. This CDR3 has 15 amino acids. CDR3 coding DNA: TGTGCCTGGCGAAGCGGGGGGGCCGACACCGGGGAGCTGTTTTTT. Encoded protein: CAWRSGGADTGELFF. The entire variable domain, with the rest obtained from reference TRBV30 and TRBJ2-2, is as follows: SQTIHQWPATLVQPVGSPLSLECTVEGTSNPNLYWYRQAAGRGLQLLFYSVGIGQISSEVPQNLSASRPQDRQFILSSKKLLLSDSGFYLCAWRSGGADTGELFFGEGSRLTVL.

The V gene is TRBV29-1, the J gene TRBJ1-1; 8 nucleotides match TRBD1. V trimming: 5 bases; J trimming: 5 bases; junction bases outside the gene matches: 34. CDR3 length: 22 residues. Per germline, CDR1 SQVTM and CDR2 ANQGSEA. CDR3 DNA: TGCAGCGTTCTGATGGCAGGGGGCGCCCAGGCAGTAAGGGGCGGTGGGACTACTGAAGCTTTCTTT. Protein product: CSVLMAGGAQAVRGGGTTEAFF.

This clone has a handful of counts. The chain links TRBV13 to TRBJ1-4; D possibly corresponds to TRBD1 (5 bases). This CDR3 contains 14 residues. V lost 5 bases and J 7 bases, leaving 14 bases between the germline ends. Germline lookup yields CDR1 PRHDT and CDR2 FYEKMQ (reference sequence). The CDR3 region has the DNA TGTGCCAGCAGCGGGGCGAGGGGAGGTGAAAAACTGTTTTTT. As protein: CASSGARGGEKLFF.

There are a few counts of this clone. V and J are TRBV27 and TRBJ1-2, with 9 bases fitting TRBD1. V lost 6 bases and J lost 8; bases outside the gene matches: 7. CDR3 length equals 13 residues. CDR1 is MNHEY, CDR2 SMNVEV, per germline (reference sequence). The CDR3 DNA reads TGTGCCAGCAGAGACACAGGGGGCGACGGCTACACCTTC. Its translation is CASRDTGGDGYTF.

This clone was observed a single time. The gene calls are TRBV20-1 and TRBJ2-2; 8 nucleotides align to TRBD2. CDR1 DFQATT and CDR2 SNEGSKA come from the germline V gene (reference sequence). J lost 1 base, V lost 6 bases, and 7 bases had no gene match. This CDR3 is 15 amino acids long. The CDR3 DNA reads as TGCAGTGCAAGTCAGCGGGGGAGGAACACCGGGGAGCTGTTTTTT. It codes for CSASQRGRNTGELFF.

The chain employs TRBV12-3 or TRBV12-4 and TRBJ1-4; the match to TRBD1 covers 8 bases. With V trimmed by 3 bases and J by 8 bases, 2 bases remained unmatched. CDR3 length equals 13 residues. This CDR3 is CASSLDRAEKLFF. In DNA, the CDR3 is TGTGCCAGCAGTTTGGACAGGGCCGAAAAACTGTTTTTT.